The following is a TCR beta chain sequence with its context. Time point indicated: patch test 3, about 24 weeks after DPC sensitization. Treatment reported: therapeutic diphenylcyclopropenone sensitization with weekly scalp DPC. Extraction yielded total RNA from whole blood (unfractionated). The CDR3 extends over 13 amino acids. V shed 4 bases and J shed 3 bases, with 9 bases lying between them. Germline V gives CDR1 SGDLS, CDR2 YYNGEE. The entry originates in a study of human T cells and chemical hapten exposure. Study information: Alopecia areata, totalis or universalis affected patients who were mostly female.

In TCRdb, the RACE reads were re-called with MiXCR into one record per CDR3 protein. The table has 70,000 or so distinct CDR3 sequences, 11% seen once. The chain couples TRBV9 to TRBJ2-3; no clear D gene. The receptor was isolated from a woman aged 45-60 years with alopecia areata. Some clones in this sample may be carry-over from other donors' samples. The source material was whole blood, sampled in connection with sensitization to the hapten diphenylcyclopropenone (DPC). The CDR3 DNA sequence: TGTGCCAGCAGCCCAGTCCCGACAGATACGCAGTATTTT. Amino acid sequence: CASSPVPTDTQYF.